The 3 T cell receptor beta chains listed next were all sequenced from one sample in a study of cytomegalovirus exposure and HLA in healthy donors. The PCR employed 60 Vbeta primers together with 13 Jbeta primers. Some clones are missing from TCRdb's copy, which holds only in-frame ones; the method was immunoSEQ multiplex PCR. The sample yields around 130,000 clones, around 66% seen once. Sequencing was carried out using PBMCs. These receptors originate from a woman aged 40-49 years in good health and CMV-seropositive.

This clone showed up just a few times. This sequence joins TRBV29-1 and TRBJ2-5; 12 nucleotides line up with TRBD2. Germline CDR1 and CDR2: SQVTM and ANQGSEA. J was trimmed by 7 bases and V by 6 bases; bases with no gene match: 9. CDR3 length equals 14 residues. The CDR3 sequence is CSVPGTSGPGTQYF. In DNA, the CDR3 is TGCAGCGTCCCCGGGACTAGCGGGCCCGGGACCCAGTACTTC.

The chain couples TRBV9 to TRBJ2-1; D is unclear. Trimming left V 0 bases short and J 12 bases short, with 10 bases between. The length of the CDR3 is 12 residues. Germline V gives CDR1 SGDLS, CDR2 YYNGEE. The CDR3, as DNA: TGTGCCAGCAGCGTAGATGGCATAAGGCAGTTCTTC. Its protein is CASSVDGIRQFF.

The chain links TRBV4-2 to TRBJ2-7; D gene uncertain. Germline V lookup: CDR1 LGHNA, CDR2 YNFKEQ. V was trimmed by 0 bases and J by 2 bases, leaving 8 bases between them. The CDR3 is 14 amino acids. The CDR3 reads CASSQDSQTYEQYF. The CDR3 DNA sequence: TGTGCCAGCAGCCAAGATAGCCAGACCTACGAGCAGTACTTC.